The clone carrying this T cell receptor (beta chain) was seen just once. The junction had 4 bases not matched to a gene; V was cut back by 5 bases and J by 8 bases. The germline gives CDR1 SEHNR, CDR2 FQNEAQ (reference sequence). The CDR3 is 13 residues long. The data were obtained in a study of shared T cell receptors in the human thymus. Here immunoSEQ multiplex PCR was the method, and the copy in TCRdb shows in-frame clones only, minus some. Of hundreds of thousands of clones in the sample, 88% were seen once. The data were also submitted as part of a second study, on human thymus T cells. From that report: Corrective cardiac operations yielded the resected thymus tissue. Repertoires sampled from thymus and blood appeared biased in V and J gene usage. Related work found strong thymic repertoire overlap between unrelated individuals.

The sequence derives from a boy in the first two years of life with a congenital heart defect. The chain uses TRBV7-9 and TRBJ1-4, with 8 nucleotides matching TRBD1. The specimen was thymocytes. The CDR3 DNA sequence: TGTGCCAGCAGCCAGAGACAGGGGGAAAAACTGTTTTTT. Translated, it gives CASSQRQGEKLFF.